This TCR beta chain came from a study of T-cell reconstitution after alpha-beta-depleted transplantation in children. General observations from the study: Approximately two months post-transplant, alpha-beta T cells reportedly originated from several hundred expanded graft clones. From surviving recipient T cells and thymic progenitors came the high day-60 TCRbeta diversity observed in some patients. Newly generated T cells supplied most T-cell counts and diversity one year post-transplant.

This sample's TCRbeta library carried unique molecular identifier barcodes. MiXCR, run by TCRdb on the PCR reads, gives a single entry per CDR3 protein. This sample has 500,000 to 750,000 distinct CDR3 sequences, with over 10% found just once. As for this clonotype: The target antigen is unknown.

The CDR3 is 13 residues long. Germline lookup yields CDR1 SQVTM and CDR2 ANQGSEA. Unmatched junction bases numbered 6, after V lost 7 bases and J lost 1 base. This chain connects TRBV29-1 to TRBJ2-7; 8 bases map to TRBD2. The starting material was PBMCs, mostly from graft donor cells, obtained 360 days after TCRalphabeta/CD19-depleted stem cell transplant. This sequence originates from a male patient between 5 and 17 years old who had a stem cell transplant for acute myeloid leukemia, so the T cells may come from the graft donor. The CDR3 DNA sequence: TGCAGCGCCCTACCGGGAGGGTCCTACGAGCAGTACTTC. It specifies CSALPGGSYEQYF.